The TCR beta chain under discussion was sequenced for a study of blood T cells in healthy people across ages. PBMCs, at least 6 million per sample, were isolated. Primed by a sample-barcoded 5' primer and a J-beta primer mix, a second PCR proceeded for about 6 to 11 cycles. Each cDNA molecule received a tag from a template-switch adaptor that had 12 random nucleotides. TCRdb processed the 5' RACE reads anew with MiXCR; each CDR3 protein has one entry. The sample has 650,000 or so distinct CDR3 sequences; approximately 52% are singletons. Trimming pared 5 bases from V and 4 bases from J, leaving 12 bases between. The CDR3 sequence is 14 residues long. Germline CDR1 MNHEY, CDR2 SMNVEV (reference sequence).

The rearrangement links TRBV27 to TRBJ2-1; maybe TRBD2 (6 bases). The TCR was taken from an elderly woman in good health. Material: blood. This CDR3 is CASSTWGLYNEQFF. In DNA, the CDR3 is TGTGCCAGCAGTACCTGGGGACTTTACAATGAGCAGTTCTTC.